This TCR beta chain comes out of a study of T cells in localized non-small cell lung cancer. The study's findings and limits: Sequence data derive from only one tumor region, so heterogeneity remains possible. Across samples, adjacent lung featured a median roughly 50 of the top 100 tumor clones. Uninvolved nearby lung showed the greatest T cell clonality, exceeding that found in tumor.

Libraries were prepared by immunoSEQ multiplex PCR; TCRdb keeps only in-frame clonotypes and omits some of them. The data show about 2,700 clones, with around 30% seen just once and 22% held by the top ten. The CDR3 is 11 amino acids. V was shortened by 0 bases and J by 7 bases, with 3 bases between the two germline ends. This clone came up a few times. The target antigen is unknown. V gene TRBV6-7 combines with J gene TRBJ1-1; D ambiguous. Being an ORF, TRBV6-7 has a function that is uncertain. The TCR originated in a male donor aged 60 or over with stage II squamous cell lung carcinoma. The starting material was lung tumor tissue, obtained before any cancer treatment. The CDR3 protein is CASSYSGEAFF. CDR3 nucleotides: TGTGCCAGCAGTTACTCGGGTGAAGCTTTCTTT.